This entry lists 23 T cell receptor beta chains sequenced from one sample in a study of T cell responses to AZD1222 COVID-19 vaccine. Sequencing was performed with immunoSEQ multiplex PCR; in TCRdb, only in-frame clones are kept and a portion is missing. The table has about 110,000 clones, about 86% seen once. This sample comprised peripheral blood, obtained on day 0 of AZD1222 vaccination. These receptor sequences come from an adult in good health.

The chain links TRBV10-3 to TRBJ2-7, with D tentatively TRBD1 (6 bases). The CDR3 has 13 amino acids. Germline V CDR1 and CDR2: ENHRY, SYGVKD. V was trimmed by 3 bases and J by 5 bases, leaving 11 bases between them. CDR3 bases: TGTGCCATCAGTGACAGGGGTCTCGACGAGCAGTACTTC. This encodes CAISDRGLDEQYF.

This rearrangement joins TRBV28 to TRBJ1-5, with no clear D. V shed 7 bases and J shed 4 bases, with 17 bases lying between them. Germline V CDR1 and CDR2: MDHEN, SYDVKM. This CDR3 comprises 15 residues. The CDR3 is CASMTTKPINQPQHF. In DNA, the CDR3 is TGTGCCAGCATGACCACAAAACCGATAAATCAGCCCCAGCATTTT. Full variable domain (missing parts from reference TRBV28 and TRBJ1-5): DVKVTQSSRYLVKRTGEKVFLECVQDMDHENMFWYRQDPGLGLRLIYFSYDVKMKEKGDIPEGYSVSREKKERFSLILESASTNQTSMYLCASMTTKPINQPQHFGDGTRLSIL.

CDR3 amino acids: CASSQDRGLSEKLFF. The CDR3 DNA reads as TGCGCCAGCAGCCAAGACAGGGGGCTCAGTGAAAAACTGTTTTTT. The rearrangement links TRBV4-1 to TRBJ1-4, with 8 bases fitting TRBD1. The CDR3 consists of 15 residues. With 0 bases clipped from V and 7 bases from J, the junction kept 4 bases outside the gene matches. The V gene's germline CDR1 is MGHRA and CDR2 YSYEKL.

This chain uses TRBV10-2 with TRBJ1-3; the D gene is possibly TRBD1 (5 bases). CDR3 size: 13 residues. Germline V gives CDR1 WSHSY, CDR2 SAAADI. Trimming cost V 6 bases and J 2 bases, with 8 bases left between them. CDR3 region: CASSGGAGNTIYF. The CDR3 bases are TGCGCCAGCAGCGGGGGGGCTGGAAACACCATATATTTT.

The CDR3 nucleotides are TGCGCCAGCAGCCAAGTGGAGCTGGGTGAAAAACTGTTTTTT. This gives the protein CASSQVELGEKLFF. This sequence joins TRBV4-1 and TRBJ1-4; D gene unclear. This CDR3 contains 14 residues. Per the germline V gene, CDR1 is MGHRA and CDR2 is YSYEKL. V was clipped by 1 base and J by 7 bases, with 10 bases between them.

The chain recombines TRBV7-9 with TRBJ1-5, with 7 bases fitting TRBD1. This CDR3 contains 12 residues. In germline, CDR1 is SEHNR, CDR2 FQNEAQ (reference sequence). Losses at the gene ends were 4 bases for V and 15 bases for J; bases not matched to a gene: 9. The CDR3 DNA is TGTGCCAGCAGCTCCGAGGTGGGACAGTGGCATTTT. Its protein is CASSSEVGQWHF. Variable domain in full (rest from reference TRBV7-9 and TRBJ1-5): DTGVSQNPRHKITKRGQNVTFRCDPISEHNRLYWYRQTLGQGPEFLTYFQNEAQLEKSRLLSDRFSAERPKGSFSTLEIQRTEQGDSAMYLCASSSEVGQWHFGDGTRLSIL.

The chain couples TRBV7-2 to TRBJ2-6; weak D call: TRBD1 (5 bases). The CDR3 spans 16 residues. Germline loops: CDR1 SGHTA, CDR2 FQGNSA. V was trimmed by 2 bases and J by 2 bases, leaving 10 bases between them. CDR3 sequence: CASSLLGRAGANVLTF. CDR3 in DNA: TGTGCCAGCAGCTTATTAGGCAGGGCTGGGGCCAACGTCCTGACTTTC.

The V and J genes are TRBV3-1 (or the pseudogene TRBV3-2) and TRBJ2-1; possible D gene TRBD1, 5 bases. Germline CDR1 reads LGHDT; CDR2 reads YNNKEL (reference sequence). Trimming shortened V by 0 bases and J by 13 bases, and 13 bases separated the two germline ends. The CDR3 length is 13 residues. In DNA, the CDR3 is TGTGCCAGCAGCCAAGATGAGGCTCAGGGACAGTTCTTC. It translates to CASSQDEAQGQFF.

The chain couples TRBV6-5 to TRBJ1-5, with D unresolved. The CDR3 contains 13 residues. Germline CDR1 is MNHEY and CDR2 is SVGAGI. V dropped 6 bases and J dropped 4 bases, with 10 bases sitting between them. The CDR3 DNA is TGTGCCAGCAGCCTCGGGAGAAATCAGCCCCAGCATTTT. It specifies CASSLGRNQPQHF.

The rearrangement joins TRBV28 to TRBJ1-2, with TRBD1 matching 7 bases. J gave up 4 bases and V 6 bases, and 5 bases lay outside the gene matches. The CDR3 contains 13 residues. Germline CDR1 MDHEN, CDR2 SYDVKM. The CDR3 DNA reads as TGTGCCAGCAGCCAGACAGGGACCTATGGCTACACCTTC. It yields the protein CASSQTGTYGYTF.

This chain joins TRBV5-8 and TRBJ2-2; D not certain. The CDR3 covers 15 residues. Germline V gives CDR1 SGHTS, CDR2 YDEGEE. The V end was cut by 4 bases, the J end by 0 bases, with 10 bases between. The CDR3 region is CASSPRITNTGELFF. The CDR3 DNA is TGTGCCAGCAGCCCCCGGATCACGAACACCGGGGAGCTGTTTTTT.

This chain joins TRBV5-4 and TRBJ2-5; TRBD1 matches at 8 bases. The CDR3 contains 14 residues. V lost 5 bases and J lost 3; bases outside the gene matches: 6. Per the germline V gene, CDR1 is SGHNT and CDR2 is YYREEE (reference sequence). CDR3 protein: CASRSSGGKETQYF. The CDR3 region has the DNA TGTGCCAGCAGGTCGTCAGGGGGCAAAGAGACCCAGTACTTC.

This clone was observed once. The J gene is TRBJ2-7, the V gene TRBV7-2, with 9 bases fitting TRBD1. Per the germline V gene, CDR1 is SGHTA and CDR2 is FQGNSA. The CDR3 runs to 15 residues. The trim removed 1 base at V and 5 bases at J, leaving 6 bases unmatched. This CDR3 is CASSLVGDRADEQYF. CDR3 DNA sequence: TGTGCCAGCAGCTTAGTGGGGGACAGGGCCGACGAGCAGTACTTC.

This rearrangement joins TRBV19 to TRBJ2-6; TRBD1 matches 11 bases. Unmatched junction bases numbered 6, after V lost 6 bases and J lost 2 bases. Per germline, CDR1 LNHDA and CDR2 SQIVND (reference sequence). The CDR3 runs 17 residues. The CDR3 DNA sequence: TGTGCCAGTAGAACCGGGACAGGGGGAACTGGGGCCAACGTCCTGACTTTC. Encoded protein: CASRTGTGGTGANVLTF.

This chain links TRBV3-1 (or the pseudogene TRBV3-2) with TRBJ1-6, with D possibly TRBD1 on 5 matching bases. V was shortened by 3 bases and J by 8 bases, with 14 bases between the two germline ends. The CDR3 has 15 amino acids. Germline CDR1 reads LGHDT; CDR2 reads YNNKEL (reference sequence). CDR3 residues: CASSHGTARDSPLHF. Here the CDR3 DNA reads TGTGCCAGCAGCCACGGGACGGCCCGGGATTCACCCCTCCACTTT.

The chain combines TRBV11-1 with TRBJ2-7; TRBD1 matches 8 bases. The trim removed 6 bases at V and 3 bases at J, leaving 10 bases unmatched. Per the germline V gene, CDR1 is SGHAT and CDR2 is FQDESV (reference sequence). There are 15 residues in the CDR3. The DNA for the CDR3 is TGTGCCAGCAGTCCCGGACAGGGTTTGGGCTACGAGCAGTACTTC. Translation gives CASSPGQGLGYEQYF.

The chain uses TRBV9 and TRBJ2-3; tentative D call: TRBD2 (5 bases). The CDR3 runs to 13 residues. Germline assignment: CDR1 SGDLS and CDR2 YYNGEE. Between the trimmed V and J ends, which lost 0 bases and 11 bases, there was a span of 13 bases. Here the CDR3 reads CASSVEASTGQYF. The DNA for the CDR3 is TGTGCCAGCAGCGTAGAGGCTAGCACGGGGCAGTATTTT. The full variable domain, completed using reference TRBV9 and TRBJ2-3, is DSGVTQTPKHLITATGQRVTLRCSPRSGDLSVYWYQQSLDQGLQFLIQYYNGEERAKGNILERFSAQQFPDLHSELNLSSLELGDSALYFCASSVEASTGQYFGPGTRLTVL.

The chain uses TRBV19 and TRBJ1-1; D gene unclear. Trimming took 7 bases from V and 1 from J, leaving 16 bases between them. Germline CDR1 LNHDA, CDR2 SQIVND (reference sequence). This CDR3 region has 15 residues. CDR3 region: CASNNFGEANTEAFF. DNA of the CDR3: TGTGCCAGTAATAACTTCGGGGAAGCGAACACTGAAGCTTTCTTT.

This chain joins TRBV19 and TRBJ2-7; TRBD2 aligns across 7 bases. CDR1 is LNHDA and CDR2 is SQIVND in the germline V gene (reference sequence). The CDR3 loop spans 15 amino acids. V gave up 5 bases and J gave up 2 bases; unmatched junction bases: 9. The CDR3 here is CASSVSGGRPYEQYF. CDR3 bases: TGTGCCAGTAGTGTATCCGGGGGGAGGCCCTACGAGCAGTACTTC.

This chain uses TRBV5-4 with TRBJ1-2; TRBD1 matches at 7 bases. The V segment lost 6 bases and the J segment 8 bases; nucleotides outside the gene matches: 19. Germline values: CDR1 SGHNT, CDR2 YYREEE (reference sequence). The CDR3 runs 16 residues. CDR3 sequence reads: CASTMDSGQFMVGYTF. The CDR3 DNA sequence: TGTGCCAGCACCATGGATTCGGGACAGTTTATGGTCGGCTACACCTTC.

This rearrangement joins TRBV5-6 to TRBJ1-6; D is ambiguous. The ends were cut back, 1 base at V and 15 bases at J, with 11 bases in the middle. Germline V gives CDR1 SGHDT, CDR2 YYEEEE. CDR3 length equals 12 residues. For the CDR3, the DNA is TGTGCCAGCAGCTTGCGAGAGGGTAGCCTCCACTTT. It specifies CASSLREGSLHF.

The rearrangement joins TRBV4-3 to TRBJ1-6, with 9 bases lining up with TRBD1. The CDR3 runs 16 residues. CDR1 and CDR2 from the germline V gene are LGHNA and YSLEER. After removal of 0 bases from V and 8 bases from J, the junction contained 5 bases not matched to a gene. The CDR3 nucleotides read TGCGCCAGCAGCCAAGAGGACAGGGGTGGGGATTCACCCCTCCACTTT. As protein: CASSQEDRGGDSPLHF.

This clone was found once. This chain joins TRBV19 and TRBJ1-2; TRBD1 aligns across 10 bases. CDR3 length: 16 residues. The germline CDR1 and CDR2 sequences are LNHDA and SQIVND (reference sequence). V lost 4 bases, J lost 8 bases, and 13 bases stayed unmatched. This CDR3 is CASSTATGQGQGGYTF. Written as DNA, the CDR3 is TGTGCCAGTAGTACCGCAACGGGACAGGGGCAGGGCGGCTACACCTTC.